The present T cell receptor beta chain was sequenced within a study of blood T cell repertoires in COVID-19. V shed 2 bases and J 8 bases; nucleotides not matched to a gene: 9. The CDR3 runs 15 residues. CDR1 is SGHRS and CDR2 is YFSETQ in the germline V gene. In the original analysis: Estimates of nucleated cell counts were drawn from the amplification of reference gene primers. Here immunoSEQ multiplex PCR was the method, and the copy in TCRdb shows in-frame clones only, minus some. The V and J calls and clone size come from that table; D and trimming were worked out from the DNA. The table lists over 450,000 clones, roughly nine tenths of them singletons, with about 1% in the top ten.

This TCR derives from a young man with COVID-19, enrolled during active disease. The V gene is TRBV5-1, the J gene TRBJ2-1, with 8 bases fitting TRBD2. Sequencing was performed on peripheral blood. Here the CDR3 DNA reads TGCGCCAGCAGCTTTCGCGAGCGGGAGAACTATGAGCAGTTCTTC. Protein sequence: CASSFRERENYEQFF.